A single T cell receptor (beta chain) is shown here with its context. This receptor's antigen is unknown. Base qualities are not recorded, but no much larger clone differs from it by a single base. TCRbeta CDR3 regions were sequenced with the immunoSEQ Assay. After extraction, genomic DNA underwent amplification by bias-controlled multiplex PCR, followed by high-throughput sequencing. The original methods were these. To quantify the absolute abundance of every unique TCRbeta CDR3 region, sequences were collapsed and filtered. Usable DNA was measured by amplifying reference genes present in all nucleated cells, and TCRbeta template counts were normalized to that usable DNA to estimate T cell fraction. Repertoire TCRs were annotated as SARS-CoV-2-specific by exact matching of V gene, CDR3 amino acid sequence and J gene to a known reactive TCR set. The reference SARS-CoV-2 TCR set was obtained from MIRA and was filtered for enrichment in COVID-19-positive ImmuneCODE repertoires, whereby public or cross-reactive TCRs were removed. Based on the MIRA antigens, annotated TCRs were further analysed at the level of specific ORF or position within ORF. Depth was the summed frequency of annotated unique rearrangements, while breadth was defined as annotated unique rearrangements over total unique productive rearrangements. Group comparisons of TCR breadth used two-sided Wilcoxon rank-sum tests. Sourced from immuneACCESS, this table was stored by TCRdb with only in-frame sequences that have V and J called. A share of the clones is absent; for the studies checked, an unresolved V gene accounts for under half, and the remainder has no known explanation. That table supplies the V and J calls and clone size; D and trimming were determined from the DNA. The sample table contains some 500,000 clones; only one count was recorded for roughly 89% of them. Around 2.6% of the sample comes from the top ten.

The sample is drawn from a study of Ad26.COV2.S vaccination and SARS-CoV-2 variants (dated by TCRdb to about 2021). A note on the overall study: Donors in the vaccine arm were drawn from COV1001, a multicentre, randomized, double-blind, placebo-controlled phase I-IIa trial testing Ad26.COV2.S in healthy adults. Ad26.COV2.S was given intramuscularly at 5x10^10 or 1x10^11 viral particles, as a single shot or as two shots 56 days apart. TCRbeta repertoire sequencing was used to assess the specificity and breadth of SARS-CoV-2-reactive T cell receptors after Ad26.COV2.S vaccination. Investigators did not know the trial group allocation while performing experiments and assessing outcomes. Trial participants were randomized into five groups of five, in which low-dose or high-dose Ad26.COV2.S was given once or twice, or placebo was given on both occasions. The TCR-sequenced set comprised around 30 samples: some 20 Ad26.COV2.S vaccine recipients, 5 placebo recipients and 8 SARS-CoV-2 convalescent individuals.

A distance of 17 bases separates the germline ends of V and J, which lose 0 bases and 4 bases respectively. The germline V gene sets CDR1 to SGHRS and CDR2 to YFSETQ. Including cysteine and phenylalanine, the CDR3 has 17 amino acids. Of the read, only the CDR3 DNA is kept; its 51 bases are in frame from base 1. The treatment or condition label here, explained by the study, means: some 20 received Ad26.COV2.S at low or high dose, single or two shots; roughly five received placebo; per-sample allocation not given. For vaccine and placebo recipients, the sequenced repertoires came from samples collected on day 63 after the first injection. Cohort 1b enrolled 20 to 30 adults aged 18-55 years at a single site in Boston, USA, between 29 July and 7 August 2020. Ad26.COV2.S consisted of a replication-incompetent adenovirus type 26 vector by which a prefusion-stabilized SARS-CoV-2 spike protein from the original Wuhan strain was expressed.

The full study reports these points: After vaccination, substantial breadth of spike-specific CD8+ and CD4+ T cell responses was reported. Ad26.COV2.S recipients had higher spike-specific TCR breadth than placebo recipients (P = 0.0014). Vaccine and placebo recipients had similar non-spike TCR breadth, a finding consistent with the vaccine containing only spike. The study lacked the statistical power to compare responses across vaccine doses or regimens. The authors noted that total T cell responses may have been underestimated by the TCR breadth and depth analyses.

The chain joins TRBV5-1 to TRBJ1-5, and TRBD1 may be the D gene, going by 5 matching bases. The receptor's source is a person aged 18-65 years who received the Ad26.COV2.S COVID-19 vaccine or a placebo. The sequenced sample was peripheral blood, obtained in a trial of Ad26.COV2.S vaccine versus placebo. The nucleotide sequence is given as TGCGCCAGCAGCTTGGTAGGGGCAGGGTTCAAAAATCAGCCCCAGCATTTT. This yields the protein CASSLVGAGFKNQPQHF.